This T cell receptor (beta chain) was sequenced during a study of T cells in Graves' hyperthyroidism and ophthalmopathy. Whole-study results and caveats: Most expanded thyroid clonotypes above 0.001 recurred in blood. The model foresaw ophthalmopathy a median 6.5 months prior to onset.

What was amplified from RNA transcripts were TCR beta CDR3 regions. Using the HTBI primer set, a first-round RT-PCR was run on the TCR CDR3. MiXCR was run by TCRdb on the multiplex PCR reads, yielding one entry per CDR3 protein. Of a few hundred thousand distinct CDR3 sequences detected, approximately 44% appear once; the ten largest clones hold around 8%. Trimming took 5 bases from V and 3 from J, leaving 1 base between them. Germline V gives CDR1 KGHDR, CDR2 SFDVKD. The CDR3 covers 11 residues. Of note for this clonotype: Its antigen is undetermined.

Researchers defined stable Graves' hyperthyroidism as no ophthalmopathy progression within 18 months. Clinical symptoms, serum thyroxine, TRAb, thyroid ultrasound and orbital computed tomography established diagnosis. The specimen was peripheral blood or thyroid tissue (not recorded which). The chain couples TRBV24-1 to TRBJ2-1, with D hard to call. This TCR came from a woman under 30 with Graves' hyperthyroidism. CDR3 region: CATSVYNEQFF. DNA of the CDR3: TGTGCCACCAGTGTCTACAATGAGCAGTTCTTC.